Listed here are 13 T cell receptor beta chains from one sample, sequenced in a study of blood T cell repertoires in COVID-19. Profiled with immunoSEQ multiplex PCR; TCRdb holds only in-frame clones, not every one. Of 390,000 or so clones in the sample, 83% were seen once. Input material: PBMCs or T cells enriched from blood (not recorded which). The receptor source for this set is a woman aged 45-65 years who had recovered from COVID-19.

The chain has TRBV4-1 and TRBJ1-6; D is perhaps TRBD1 (5 bases). CDR3 length: 18 amino acids. Germline CDR1 is MGHRA and CDR2 is YSYEKL. V lost 2 bases to trimming and J lost 1 base, with 15 bases between them. CDR3 sequence (DNA): TGCGCCAGCAGCCAAAAGGCCCCCAGGGCTTCCTATAATTCACCCCTCCACTTT. Translating gives CASSQKAPRASYNSPLHF.

The chain carries TRBV6-5 and TRBJ1-5; tentative D call: TRBD1 (6 bases). The CDR3 loop spans 15 amino acids. V was clipped by 5 bases and J by 1 base, with 12 bases between them. The germline V gene has CDR1 MNHEY and CDR2 SVGAGI. The CDR3 nucleotides read TGTGCCAGCAGTCTGCAAAGGGGGAGCAATCAGCCCCAGCATTTT. As protein: CASSLQRGSNQPQHF.

The chain is built from TRBV6-2 or TRBV6-3 and TRBJ2-1; TRBD2 matches 10 bases. The CDR3 is made up of 17 amino acids. Unmatched junction bases numbered 2, after V lost 0 bases and J lost 0 bases. The germline V gene has CDR1 MNHEY and CDR2 SVGEGT. CDR3 amino acids: CASSYSASGSSYNEQFF. CDR3 nucleotide sequence: TGTGCCAGCAGTTACTCAGCTAGCGGGAGCTCCTACAATGAGCAGTTCTTC.

The J gene is TRBJ2-7, the V gene TRBV7-2, with 8 positions matching TRBD1. The CDR3 loop spans 15 amino acids. V dropped 6 bases and J dropped 3; count of bases not matched to a gene: 10. CDR1 and CDR2 (germline): SGHTA, FQGNSA. The CDR3 DNA reads as TGTGCCAGCAGTCTAGGATGGGGGACAGGCTACGAGCAGTACTTC. Translation gives CASSLGWGTGYEQYF.

The chain employs TRBV7-2 and TRBJ1-1; perhaps TRBD1 as D (6 bases). This CDR3 is built from 13 residues. Germline V gene sequence: CDR1 SGHTA, CDR2 FQGNSA. Trimming pared 7 bases from V and 8 bases from J, leaving 17 bases between. CDR3 coding DNA: TGTGCCAGCACCAACCCAACAGGGATCGAAGCTTTCTTT. Its protein is CASTNPTGIEAFF.

The V gene is TRBV5-1, the J gene TRBJ2-3, with 11 bases aligning to TRBD2. The CDR3 consists of 16 residues. Germline lookup yields CDR1 SGHRS and CDR2 YFSETQ. V was pared by 4 bases and J by 4 bases, with 8 bases of the junction left unmatched. This chain's CDR3 is CASSHSGGARADTQYF. The CDR3 DNA reads as TGCGCCAGCAGCCATAGCGGGGGGGCCAGGGCAGATACGCAGTATTTT.

The rearrangement links TRBV19 to TRBJ1-1; D unresolved. The germline CDR1 and CDR2 sequences are LNHDA and SQIVND (reference sequence). With 6 bases removed from V and 2 bases from J, the gap between germline ends came to 10 bases. The CDR3 has 13 amino acids. The CDR3 here is CASRKHENTEAFF. DNA for the CDR3: TGTGCCAGTAGAAAACACGAAAACACTGAAGCTTTCTTT.

The rearrangement links TRBV6-2 or TRBV6-3 to TRBJ2-2; 7 bases agree with TRBD1. With V trimmed by 2 bases and J by 0 bases, 12 bases remained unmatched. This CDR3 comprises 19 residues. Germline CDR1 and CDR2: MNHEY and SVGEGT. The CDR3 loop is CASSYPIGQVSPNTGELFF. The CDR3 DNA is TGTGCCAGCAGTTACCCGATCGGACAGGTGTCCCCGAACACCGGGGAGCTGTTTTTT.

CDR3 residues: CASSVGQGGTNEKLFF. Here the CDR3 DNA reads TGTGCCAGCAGCGTAGGCCAGGGGGGAACTAATGAAAAACTGTTTTTT. The chain links TRBV9 to TRBJ1-4; 7 bases agree with TRBD1. Germline CDR1 is SGDLS and CDR2 is YYNGEE. The CDR3 covers 16 residues. With 0 bases clipped from V and 1 base from J, the junction kept 3 bases outside the gene matches.

The chain combines TRBV5-1 with TRBJ1-1, with 7 bases identical to TRBD1. This CDR3 has 13 residues. The junction had 3 bases not matched to a gene; V was cut back by 2 bases and J by 5 bases. CDR1 is SGHRS and CDR2 is YFSETQ in the germline V gene. The CDR3 DNA reads as TGCGCCAGCAGCTTACAGGGGAGGACTGAAGCTTTCTTT. The encoded protein is CASSLQGRTEAFF.

The chain couples TRBV27 to TRBJ1-1, with D perhaps TRBD1 (6 bases). The germline V gene has CDR1 MNHEY and CDR2 SMNVEV (reference sequence). This CDR3 has 14 amino acids. V was cut by 3 bases and J by 4 bases, with 12 bases left in between. CDR3: CASSFGAGVTEAFF. In nucleotides, the CDR3 is TGTGCCAGCAGTTTCGGCGCAGGGGTCACTGAAGCTTTCTTT.

The J gene is TRBJ2-7, the V gene TRBV5-8; 8 positions match TRBD1. The CDR3 covers 15 residues. Germline-derived CDR1 and CDR2 are SGHTS and YDEGEE. V trimming: 3 bases; J trimming: 2 bases; junction bases outside the gene matches: 7. Written as DNA, the CDR3 is TGTGCCAGCAGCTGGACCGGGACAGGAGCCTACGAGCAGTACTTC. Translated, it gives CASSWTGTGAYEQYF.

Only one count was recorded for this clone. Other nucleotide sequences in the sample specify the same CDR3. This rearrangement joins TRBV5-1 to TRBJ1-1; no firm D call. Trimming removed 0 bases from V and 0 bases from J, with 3 bases in between. CDR3 size: 13 residues. Germline loops: CDR1 SGHRS, CDR2 YFSETQ. The CDR3 protein is CASSLAVNTEAFF. CDR3 DNA sequence: TGCGCCAGCAGCTTGGCGGTGAACACTGAAGCTTTCTTT.